The 4 T cell receptor beta chains listed next were all sequenced from one sample in a study of CD8 T cells in ankylosing spondylitis. Findings and limits, study-wide: Made up of fewer than 10 highly homologous variants, a TCR beta motif appeared characteristic of ankylosing spondylitis blood.

No antigen has been assigned to these receptors. Via MiXCR, TCRdb re-called the 5' RACE reads, giving one row per CDR3 protein. The sample contains 200,000 to 250,000 distinct CDR3 sequences, about 17% of which appear only once. Sequencing input: blood, either unsorted or a sorted T cell fraction (not recorded which). These TCRs come from a male donor with ankylosing spondylitis.

This clonotype occurred many times. V usage is TRBV5-1 and J usage is TRBJ2-7; 11 bases fit TRBD2. The V gene's germline CDR1 is SGHRS and CDR2 YFSETQ. This CDR3 has 15 residues. J was trimmed by 5 bases and V by 4 bases; bases with no gene match: 8. The CDR3 DNA sequence: TGCGCCAGCAGCACGAGGGGGACTAGCGGAGACGAGCAGTACTTC. Translation gives CASSTRGTSGDEQYF.

This clonotype was seen just once. This chain joins TRBV23-1 and TRBJ2-7; TRBD2 might be the D (7 bases). TRBV23-1 is designated an ORF whose function remains uncertain. The CDR3 runs 15 residues. V was clipped by 6 bases and J by 0 bases, with 15 bases between them. The CDR3 spells CASRSGEGCSYEQYF. Here the CDR3 DNA reads TGCGCCAGCAGATCAGGGGAGGGGTGCTCCTACGAGCAGTACTTC.

This clonotype was counted many times. V and J are TRBV20-1 and TRBJ2-1; TRBD1 agrees at 10 bases. V was clipped by 5 bases and J by 1 base; unmatched bases: 5. This CDR3 is built from 15 residues. Germline V gives CDR1 DFQATT, CDR2 SNEGSKA (reference sequence). The CDR3 coding sequence is TGCAGTGCTGGGACAGGGGCGACATCCTACAATGAGCAGTTCTTC. It is translated as CSAGTGATSYNEQFF.

This clonotype has a handful of counts. This chain links TRBV20-1 with TRBJ1-1; D uncertain. This CDR3 has 11 residues. Germline CDR1 DFQATT, CDR2 SNEGSKA (reference sequence). Trimming removed 0 bases at V and 6 bases at J, with 5 bases between. As DNA, the CDR3 is TGCAGTGCTAGAGAGGGATCTGAAGCTTTCTTT. This codes for CSAREGSEAFF.